The 21 T cell receptor beta chains presented below share a single source sample, sequenced in a study of cytomegalovirus exposure and HLA in healthy donors. Amplification used 60 Vbeta primers and 13 Jbeta primers. The protocol was immunoSEQ multiplex PCR, while the TCRdb copy is restricted to in-frame clones and leaves out a portion. The top ten clones hold about 10% of a sample with about 150,000 clones, about 70% of them seen once. The source material was PBMCs. These receptors came from a man aged 30-40 years in good health and CMV-seropositive.

This CDR3 is CASSPSSVGANTEAFF. The DNA of the CDR3 is TGCGCCAGCAGCCCTTCCTCTGTGGGAGCGAACACTGAAGCTTTCTTT. This chain uses TRBV4-1 with TRBJ1-1; D is uncertain. The V end was cut by 4 bases, the J end by 1 base, with 16 bases between. The length of the CDR3 is 16 residues. Germline lookup yields CDR1 MGHRA and CDR2 YSYEKL.

J is TRBJ1-5 and V is TRBV28; weak D call: TRBD1 (5 bases). The germline CDR1 and CDR2 sequences are MDHEN and SYDVKM. The CDR3 extends over 16 amino acids. Between the trimmed V and J ends, which lost 8 bases and 5 bases, there was a span of 22 bases. The CDR3 coding sequence is TGTGCCAGCTGCCTCCCCGGACAACCCCAATATCAGCCCCAGCATTTT. Translation gives CASCLPGQPQYQPQHF.

The rearrangement links TRBV28 to TRBJ2-1; the match to TRBD2 covers 7 bases. Germline V gene sequence: CDR1 MDHEN, CDR2 SYDVKM. The CDR3 consists of 15 residues. V shed 6 bases and J 5 bases; nucleotides not matched to a gene: 10. This chain's CDR3 is CASSLGGRSNNEQFF. CDR3 DNA sequence: TGTGCCAGCAGCCTGGGGGGGAGGTCCAACAATGAGCAGTTCTTC.

A few counts support this clone. J is TRBJ1-4 and V is TRBV30; D is undetermined. Deletions cut 2 bases from V and 3 bases from J, with 13 bases between. The CDR3 length is 15 residues. Germline CDR1 and CDR2: GTSNPN and SVGIG (reference sequence). CDR3 region: CAWSSGSGANEKLFF. For the CDR3, the DNA is TGTGCCTGGAGTTCGGGTTCGGGAGCTAATGAAAAACTGTTTTTT.

CDR3 nucleotides: TGTGCCAGCAGACTAGCGGGACAATACAATGAGCAGTTCTTC. The encoded protein is CASRLAGQYNEQFF. V gene TRBV27 combines with J gene TRBJ2-1; TRBD2 matches at 10 bases. Looked up from germline, CDR1 is MNHEY and CDR2 is SMNVEV (reference sequence). V lost 6 bases, J lost 4 bases, and 3 bases stayed unmatched. This CDR3 spans 14 amino acids.

The sample holds a few counts of this clone. The chain has TRBV28 and TRBJ1-3; possible D gene TRBD1, 6 bases. Trimming pared 4 bases from V and 2 bases from J, leaving 18 bases between. Germline CDR1 is MDHEN and CDR2 is SYDVKM. CDR3 length: 17 amino acids. The CDR3 DNA reads as TGTGCCAGCAGTTCACCCCACACCCCAGGGGCTGGAAACACCATATATTTT. It is translated as CASSSPHTPGAGNTIYF.

This clone has just a few counts. This sample includes further DNA sequences coding for the same CDR3. The chain joins TRBV27 to TRBJ1-5; 8 nucleotides agree with TRBD1. CDR1 is MNHEY and CDR2 is SMNVEV in the germline V gene (reference sequence). The CDR3 sequence is 13 residues long. Germline trimming cut 8 bases from V and 4 bases from J; bases unmatched to any gene: 4. The DNA for the CDR3 is TGTGCCAGCTCCTGGGACAGGAATCAGCCCCAGCATTTT. Protein: CASSWDRNQPQHF.

The chain couples TRBV18 to TRBJ1-1; 8 bases match TRBD1. Germline V gives CDR1 KGHSH, CDR2 LQKENI. J was trimmed by 1 base and V by 6 bases; bases with no gene match: 4. This CDR3 region has 14 residues. DNA for the CDR3: TGTGCCAGCTCCCTTGACAGGGGGAACACTGAAGCTTTCTTT. This codes for CASSLDRGNTEAFF. The full variable domain, rest sourced from reference TRBV18 and TRBJ1-1, is NAGVMQNPRHLVRRRGQEARLRCSPMKGHSHVYWYRQLPEEGLKFMVYLQKENIIDESGMPKERFSAEFPKEGPSILRIQQVVRGDSAAYFCASSLDRGNTEAFFGQGTRLTVV.

The chain links TRBV5-1 to TRBJ2-1; tentatively, D is TRBD1 (6 bases). This CDR3 has 15 amino acids. V dropped 0 bases and J dropped 8 bases, with 15 bases sitting between them. Germline CDR1 is SGHRS and CDR2 is YFSETQ. In DNA, the CDR3 is TGCGCCAGCAGCTTGGACAGGGCGATATACGATGAGCAGTTCTTC. This codes for CASSLDRAIYDEQFF.

The chain recombines TRBV19 with TRBJ1-5; 9 bases are shared with TRBD1. The CDR3 contains 16 residues. J lost 7 bases, V lost 2 bases, and 9 bases had no gene match. Germline CDR1 and CDR2: LNHDA and SQIVND (reference sequence). The CDR3 protein is CASSIIRTGVGQPQHF. The CDR3 bases are TGTGCCAGTAGTATAATTCGGACAGGGGTCGGGCAGCCCCAGCATTTT.

V is TRBV6-1 and J is TRBJ2-3; the match to TRBD1 covers 7 bases. The CDR3 covers 14 residues. V was clipped by 5 bases and J by 4 bases; unmatched bases: 6. The germline CDR1 and CDR2 sequences are MNHNS and SASEGT. The CDR3 loop is CASSPDRVSDTQYF. For the CDR3, the DNA is TGTGCCAGCAGTCCAGACAGGGTATCAGATACGCAGTATTTT.

This chain connects TRBV10-2 to TRBJ2-7; 7 nucleotides agree with TRBD1. CDR3 length equals 12 residues. The V gene end was trimmed by 6 bases and the J gene end by 7 bases; junction bases not matched to a gene: 6. CDR1 is WSHSY, CDR2 SAAADI, per germline. In DNA form, the CDR3 reads TGCGCCAGCAGCCCAGGGGGTAGGGAGCAGTACTTC. Translation gives CASSPGGREQYF.

The chain has TRBV5-1 and TRBJ1-1; D not certain. The CDR3 consists of 13 residues. Deletions cut 4 bases from V and 4 bases from J, with 11 bases between. Germline V gives CDR1 SGHRS, CDR2 YFSETQ. CDR3 nucleotide sequence: TGCGCCAGCAGCCCGGGGAGGCTCACTGAAGCTTTCTTT. Protein sequence: CASSPGRLTEAFF.

This clone was counted between two and nine times. The genes are TRBV6-6 and TRBJ2-7; TRBD2 is a possible D gene (5 bases). The germline V and J ends were trimmed by 2 bases and 5 bases, with 16 bases remaining between them. The CDR3 spans 15 residues. CDR1 is MNHNY and CDR2 is SVGAGI in the germline V gene (reference sequence). This CDR3 is CASSYRGRDSDEQYF. CDR3 bases: TGTGCCAGCAGTTACCGCGGACGAGATAGCGACGAGCAGTACTTC.

This rearrangement joins TRBV5-4 to TRBJ2-7, with 11 bases that match TRBD2. Looked up from germline, CDR1 is SGHNT and CDR2 is YYREEE (reference sequence). This CDR3 is 19 amino acids long. Trimming cost V 0 bases and J 6 bases; bases outside gene matches: 17. The CDR3 loop reads CASSLAFSRLAGIYVEQYF. Written as DNA, the CDR3 is TGTGCCAGCAGCTTGGCCTTCTCCCGACTAGCGGGAATCTACGTCGAGCAGTACTTC.

This clone showed up just once. The rearrangement uses TRBV7-7 and TRBJ2-2, with 9 bases lining up with TRBD1. Unmatched junction bases numbered 8, after V lost 5 bases and J lost 7 bases. The CDR3 length is 15 residues. Germline CDR1 and CDR2: SSHAT and FNYEAQ (reference sequence). The CDR3 loop is CASSLGTGHNGELFF. CDR3 coding DNA: TGTGCCAGCAGCCTCGGGACAGGGCATAACGGGGAGCTGTTTTTT.

The V call is TRBV14, the J call TRBJ2-5; D is possibly TRBD1 (7 bases). The DNA end is a closer match to TRBJ2-7, so the J assignment may be wrong. Germline loops: CDR1 SGHDN, CDR2 FVKESK. This CDR3 spans 19 amino acids. The CDR3 loop reads CASSQFAAGGLTLGYEQYF. CDR3 nucleotide sequence: TGTGCCAGCAGCCAATTTGCCGCAGGGGGACTGACGCTCGGTTACGAGCAGTACTTC.

The gene calls are TRBV10-3 and TRBJ2-1; 7 nucleotides agree with TRBD2. CDR1 and CDR2 from the germline V gene are ENHRY and SYGVKD. Trimming removed 5 bases from V and 3 bases from J; junction bases left unmatched: 7. This CDR3 spans 15 amino acids. The CDR3 loop reads CAISWLAESYNEQFF. The DNA for the CDR3 is TGTGCCATCAGTTGGCTAGCGGAGAGCTACAATGAGCAGTTCTTC.

This chain links TRBV28 with TRBJ2-7; the D gene is possibly TRBD1 (6 bases). CDR1 is MDHEN and CDR2 is SYDVKM in the germline V gene. CDR3 length: 18 residues. Deletions cut 4 bases from V and 0 bases from J, with 22 bases between. The CDR3 DNA reads TGTGCCAGCAGTTCCCAGGGACAAACCTATACTTCCTCCTACGAGCAGTACTTC. It is translated as CASSSQGQTYTSSYEQYF.

The chain carries TRBV10-3 and TRBJ2-1; TRBD2 agrees at 9 bases. This CDR3 contains 14 residues. V lost 4 bases to trimming and J lost 8 bases; unmatched junction nucleotides: 6. CDR1 and CDR2 (germline): ENHRY, SYGVKD. The CDR3 reads CAISGASGNYEQFF. In DNA, the CDR3 is TGTGCCATCAGTGGTGCTAGCGGGAACTATGAGCAGTTCTTC.

This clone has only a few counts. J is TRBJ2-3 and V is TRBV7-9, with a tentative D call TRBD2 (5 bases). CDR1 is SEHNR and CDR2 is FQNEAQ in the germline V gene (reference sequence). There are 15 residues in the CDR3. The V end was cut by 1 base, the J end by 2 bases, with 10 bases between. This CDR3 is CASSLGGRDTDTQYF. In DNA form, the CDR3 reads TGTGCCAGCAGCTTAGGTGGGAGAGACACAGATACGCAGTATTTT. Combining the CDR3 with reference TRBV7-9 and TRBJ2-3 gives the whole variable domain DTGVSQNPRHKITKRGQNVTFRCDPISEHNRLYWYRQTLGQGPEFLTYFQNEAQLEKSRLLSDRFSAERPKGSFSTLEIQRTEQGDSAMYLCASSLGGRDTDTQYFGPGTRLTVL.